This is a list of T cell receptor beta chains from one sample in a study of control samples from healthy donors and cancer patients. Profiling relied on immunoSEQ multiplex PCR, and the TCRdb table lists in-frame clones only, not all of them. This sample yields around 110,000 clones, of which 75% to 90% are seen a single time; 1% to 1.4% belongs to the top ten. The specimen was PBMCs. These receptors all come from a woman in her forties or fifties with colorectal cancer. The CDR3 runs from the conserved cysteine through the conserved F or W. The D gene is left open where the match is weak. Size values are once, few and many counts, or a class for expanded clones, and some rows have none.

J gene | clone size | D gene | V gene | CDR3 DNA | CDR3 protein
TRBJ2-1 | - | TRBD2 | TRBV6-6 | TGTGCCAGCAGTCCAGGTGGCAGGACTAGCGGGAGAGGGTCCTACAATGAGCAGTTCTTC | CASSPGGRTSGRGSYNEQFF
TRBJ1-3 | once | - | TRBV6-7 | TGTGCCAGCAAAACAGCAGTATGCTCTGGAAACACCATATATTTT | CASKTAVCSGNTIYF
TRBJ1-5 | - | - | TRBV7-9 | TGTGCCAGCAGCTTGTCCTCCGGGGATGAGCCCCAGCATTTT | CASSLSSGDEPQHF
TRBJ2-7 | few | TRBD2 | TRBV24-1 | TGTGCCACCCCGGGACTAGCGAAGACCTACGAGCAGTACTTC | CATPGLAKTYEQYF
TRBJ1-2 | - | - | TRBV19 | TGTGCCAGCATCCTCAACAGGGATTTGCTCTATGGCTACACCTTC | CASILNRDLLYGYTF
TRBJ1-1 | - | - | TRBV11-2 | TGTGCCAGCAGCCCTGGGGACACCAACTTGAACACTGAAGCTTTCTTT | CASSPGDTNLNTEAFF
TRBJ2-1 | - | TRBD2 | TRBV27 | TGTGCCAGCAGTTTATTTAGCGGGAGGTACAATGAGCAGTTCTTC | CASSLFSGRYNEQFF
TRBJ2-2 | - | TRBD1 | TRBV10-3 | TGTGCCACTCGACCCGCGACAGGGGAGAACACCGGGGAGCTGTTTTTT | CATRPATGENTGELFF
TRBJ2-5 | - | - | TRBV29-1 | TGCAGCGTTGCAAGGGTGCGGGAGACCCAGTACTTC | CSVARVRETQYF
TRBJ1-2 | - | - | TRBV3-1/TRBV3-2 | TGTGCCAGCAGCCAATACAGGGCGAGTGGCTACACCTTC | CASSQYRASGYTF
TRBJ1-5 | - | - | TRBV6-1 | TGTGCCAGCAGTGGAAACTGGATGCCCCGACCCCGGGGACTTGACCAGCCCCAGCATTTT | CASSGNWMPRPRGLDQPQHF
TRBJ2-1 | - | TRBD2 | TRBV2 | TGTGCCAGCAGTGCAACGACTAGCGGGAGAAAAAATGAGCAGTTCTTC | CASSATTSGRKNEQFF
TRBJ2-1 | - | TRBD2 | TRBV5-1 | TGCGCCAGCAGCAGCGGACTAGCGGCCATCTACAATGAGCAGTTCTTC | CASSSGLAAIYNEQFF
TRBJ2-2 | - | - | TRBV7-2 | TGTGCCAGCAGCTTCTCGTCATCGGGGGAGCTGTTTTTT | CASSFSSSGELFF
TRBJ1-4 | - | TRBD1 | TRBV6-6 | TGTGCCAGCAGTTACAGGACAGGGTGGGAAAAACTGTTTTTT | CASSYRTGWEKLFF
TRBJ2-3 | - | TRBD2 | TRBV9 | TGTGCCAGCAGCCCGCGAGGGCTAGCGGGGGGAGATACGCAGTATTTT | CASSPRGLAGGDTQYF
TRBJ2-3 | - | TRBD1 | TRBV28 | TGTGCCACCTCGACAGGGGCCACAGATACGCAGTATTTT | CATSTGATDTQYF
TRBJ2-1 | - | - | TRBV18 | TGTGCCAGCTCACCAGCACAGGGAGCCGAGCAGTTCTTC | CASSPAQGAEQFF
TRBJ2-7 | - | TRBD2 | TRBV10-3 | TGTGCCATCAGTGAGTCCAGCGGGGGTGGCGAGCAGTACTTC | CAISESSGGGEQYF
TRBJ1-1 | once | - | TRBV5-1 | TGCGCCAGCAGCTTGGGTAGGGTGCTGAATAAGAACACTGAAGCTTTCTTT | CASSLGRVLNKNTEAFF
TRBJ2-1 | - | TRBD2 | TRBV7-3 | TGTGCCAGCAGCTTATCGGGCGGCGGGGGTTACAATGAGCAGTTCTTC | CASSLSGGGGYNEQFF
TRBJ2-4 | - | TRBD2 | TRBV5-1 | TGCGCCAGCAGCTTGGTGGCGGGAGCGGGGGAAAACATTCAGTACTTC | CASSLVAGAGENIQYF
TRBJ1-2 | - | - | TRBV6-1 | TGTGCCAGCAGTGAAACCCACGGGGGGCCCTTGGGCTACACCTTC | CASSETHGGPLGYTF
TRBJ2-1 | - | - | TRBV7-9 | TGTGCCAGCAGCTCCTTCTCCGAAGCTGAGCAGTTCTTC | CASSSFSEAEQFF
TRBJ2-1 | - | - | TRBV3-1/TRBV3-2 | TGTGCCAGCAGCCGCTTTCGGGAGACAGAGCAGTTCTTC | CASSRFRETEQFF
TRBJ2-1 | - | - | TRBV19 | TGTGCCAGTAGCGGGCGGGGAGTGCAGTTCTTC | CASSGRGVQFF
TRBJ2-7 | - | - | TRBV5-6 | TGTGCCAGCAGCTTGAGGGGGGAGAACGAGCAGTACTTC | CASSLRGENEQYF
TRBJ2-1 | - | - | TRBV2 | TGTGCCAGCAGGCCCCAAACTAGTCCGGGTTCGGGTGAGCAGTTCTTC | CASRPQTSPGSGEQFF
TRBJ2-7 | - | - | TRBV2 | TGTGCCAGCAGTGGAGAGGCACGCAAGAGTTACGAGCAGTACTTC | CASSGEARKSYEQYF
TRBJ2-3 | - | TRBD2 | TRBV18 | TGTGCCAGCTCACCGTTACTAGCGGGGGGCACAGATACGCAGTATTTT | CASSPLLAGGTDTQYF
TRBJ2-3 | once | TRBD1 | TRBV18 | TGTGCCAGCTCACCAGGGACAGCTAGCACAGATACGCAGTATTTT | CASSPGTASTDTQYF